These 17 T cell receptor beta chains originate from one sample sequenced in a study of beta chain features in type 1 diabetes. Expressed TCRB transcripts were sequenced because the isolated RNA had all been reverse transcribed beforehand. Data came from immunoSEQ multiplex PCR; TCRdb stores just in-frame clones and leaves some out. The sample lists about 700,000 clones; 13% were seen once. Their cognate antigens are unknown. Study-wide points: People with Type 1 diabetes carried modestly yet significantly shorter TCRB CDR3s in all four CD4+ subsets.

The sequencing sample was made of naive CD4+ T cells from blood. The receptors originated from a man aged 18 to 35 with type 1 diabetes.

The genes are TRBV23-1 and TRBJ2-3; TRBD1 agrees at 12 bases. TRBV23-1 is assigned to the ORF class and has an uncertain function. The CDR3 spans 18 residues. J gave up 6 bases and V 2 bases, and 12 bases lay outside the gene matches. CDR3 DNA: TGCGCCAGCAGTCAACCCGAACGGGACAGGGGGCATACTGATACGCAGTATTTT. This sequence encodes CASSQPERDRGHTDTQYF.

In this sample, this clone turned up a few times. V usage is TRBV7-9 and J usage is TRBJ2-1; 13 nucleotides agree with TRBD2. This CDR3 contains 15 residues. Germline CDR1 reads SEHNR; CDR2 reads FQNEAQ (reference sequence). V shed 5 bases and J 9 bases; nucleotides not matched to a gene: 7. As DNA, the CDR3 is TGTGCCAGCAGCAGGACTAGCGGGGGAGGTTTTGAGCAGTTCTTC. Amino acids: CASSRTSGGGFEQFF.

The V gene is TRBV19, the J gene TRBJ1-1; D uncertain. The CDR3 is 15 amino acids. V dropped 5 bases and J dropped 4 bases, with 17 bases sitting between them. Germline V lookup: CDR1 LNHDA, CDR2 SQIVND (reference sequence). The CDR3 loop reads CASSSQRSGFTEAFF. The CDR3 nucleotides are TGTGCCAGTAGTTCCCAACGAAGCGGGTTCACTGAAGCTTTCTTT.

The rearrangement joins TRBV30 to TRBJ2-7, with D possibly being TRBD1 or TRBD2 (5 bases each). From germline, CDR1 is GTSNPN and CDR2 SVGIG (reference sequence). The V end lost 4 bases, the J end lost 4 bases, and 11 bases lay between the germline ends. The CDR3 runs to 12 residues. The CDR3 nucleotides read TGTGCCTGGAAAAGGGGCGGGTACGAGCAGTACTTC. The encoded protein is CAWKRGGYEQYF. Supplemented by reference TRBV30 and TRBJ2-7, the full variable domain reads SQTIHQWPATLVQPVGSPLSLECTVEGTSNPNLYWYRQAAGRGLQLLFYSVGIGQISSEVPQNLSASRPQDRQFILSSKKLLLSDSGFYLCAWKRGGYEQYFGPGTRLTVT.

V is TRBV6-7 and J is TRBJ2-1; 7 bases align to TRBD1. TRBV6-7 is sorted into the ORF group, with uncertain function. The CDR3 has 18 amino acids. V was pared by 2 bases and J by 3 bases, with 13 bases of the junction left unmatched. DNA of the CDR3: TGTGCCAGCAGTTACCGTAGCCGGGACAGCATAATCTACAATGAGCAGTTCTTC. Translating gives CASSYRSRDSIIYNEQFF.

The genes are TRBV21-1 and TRBJ2-5; the listed D gene, TRBD1, was not tested against the DNA. TRBV21-1 is a pseudogene. This CDR3 spans 14 amino acids. CDR3 residues: CASTYTPGQETQYF. Written as DNA, the CDR3 is TGTGCCAGCACCTACACCCCAGGTCAAGAGACCCAGTACTTC.

This clone was counted a few times. The V gene is TRBV29-1, the J gene TRBJ1-2; tentatively, D is TRBD1 (5 bases). With 3 bases removed from V and 8 bases from J, the gap between germline ends came to 13 bases. CDR1 and CDR2 (germline): SQVTM, ANQGSEA. The CDR3 contains 12 residues. CDR3 in amino acids: CSVDRGGDGYTF. The CDR3 DNA reads TGCAGCGTTGATAGGGGCGGGGACGGCTACACCTTC.

The chain is built from TRBV6-5 and TRBJ2-7; TRBD1 might be the D (5 bases). Germline CDR1 reads MNHEY; CDR2 reads SVGAGI. The CDR3 sequence is 16 residues long. With 0 bases removed from V and 4 bases from J, the gap between germline ends came to 16 bases. CDR3 region: CASSYSTLRRGYEQYF. For the CDR3, the DNA is TGTGCCAGCAGTTACTCGACCTTACGAAGGGGTTACGAGCAGTACTTC.

The CDR3 DNA reads TGTGCCTGGAGTATCGGACAGACGGATACGCAGTATTTT. Its translation is CAWSIGQTDTQYF. V and J are TRBV30 and TRBJ2-3; possibly TRBD1 for D (6 bases). Germline assignment: CDR1 GTSNPN and CDR2 SVGIG (reference sequence). The ends were cut back, 2 bases at V and 6 bases at J, with 12 bases in the middle. The CDR3 contains 13 residues.

This clone was detected only a few times. The rearrangement uses TRBV25-1 and TRBJ2-6; D may be TRBD1 (6 bases). The CDR3 consists of 15 residues. The V gene's germline CDR1 is MGHDK and CDR2 SYGVNS. Trimming removed 6 bases at V and 8 bases at J, with 17 bases between. CDR3 sequence reads: CASSLTRTGPNVLTF. DNA for the CDR3: TGTGCCAGCAGCCTTACAAGAACAGGGCCCAACGTCCTGACTTTC.

V usage is TRBV7-9 and J usage is TRBJ2-7; 8 bases line up with TRBD1. Germline V gene data show CDR1 as SEHNR and CDR2 as FQNEAQ (reference sequence). The ends lost 5 bases at V and 7 bases at J; junction bases unmatched: 7. CDR3 length: 13 residues. CDR3 sequence reads: CASSHGQGGEQYF. The CDR3, as DNA: TGTGCCAGCAGCCACGGACAGGGAGGTGAGCAGTACTTC.

This clone was seen a few times. The V and J genes are TRBV11-2 and TRBJ2-3; maybe TRBD1 (5 bases). Trimming removed 2 bases at V and 5 bases at J, with 11 bases between. The CDR3 totals 14 residues. Germline values: CDR1 SGHAT, CDR2 FQNNGV. The CDR3 is CASSLITGQDTQYF. CDR3 sequence (DNA): TGTGCCAGCAGCTTAATCACAGGCCAAGATACGCAGTATTTT.

The J gene is TRBJ1-1, the V gene TRBV11-3, with D uncertain. Germline V gene sequence: CDR1 SGHNT, CDR2 YENEEA. V lost 3 bases and J 7 bases, leaving 3 bases between the germline ends. This CDR3 comprises 10 residues. CDR3: CASSFVEAFF. CDR3 nucleotides: TGTGCCAGCAGCTTCGTTGAAGCTTTCTTT.

This sequence joins TRBV2 and TRBJ2-7, with D possibly matching TRBD1 (6 bases). Trimming pared 3 bases from V and 0 bases from J, leaving 15 bases between. This CDR3 region has 16 residues. Germline values: CDR1 SNHLY, CDR2 FYNNEI. CDR3 sequence: CASSEDVGDNSYEQYF. The CDR3 DNA reads as TGTGCCAGCAGTGAGGATGTAGGGGACAACTCCTACGAGCAGTACTTC. Full variable domain (missing parts from reference TRBV2 and TRBJ2-7): EPEVTQTPSHQVTQMGQEVILRCVPISNHLYFYWYRQILGQKVEFLVSFYNNEISEKSEIFDDQFSVERPDGSNFTLKIRSTKLEDSAMYFCASSEDVGDNSYEQYFGPGTRLTVT.

This clone was seen a handful of times. The V and J genes are TRBV10-3 and TRBJ2-7, with D unclear. The V and J ends lost 7 bases and 3 bases respectively, with 7 bases between them. This CDR3 has 11 amino acids. Looked up from germline, CDR1 is ENHRY and CDR2 is SYGVKD. DNA for the CDR3: TGTGCCATCATCTTCGACTACGAGCAGTACTTC. It codes for CAIIFDYEQYF.

The V call is TRBV10-2, the J call TRBJ1-6; the D gene is possibly TRBD1 (5 bases). This CDR3 is 13 amino acids long. Germline loops: CDR1 WSHSY, CDR2 SAAADI. V lost 4 bases, J lost 8 bases, and 9 bases lay in between. This CDR3 reads CASSGGGDSPLHF. CDR3 nucleotide sequence: TGCGCCAGCAGTGGCGGGGGAGATTCACCCCTCCACTTT.

This clone was found a few times. The chain joins TRBV10-3 to TRBJ1-5; 9 nucleotides agree with TRBD1. The CDR3 is 17 amino acids. Germline values: CDR1 ENHRY, CDR2 SYGVKD. V lost 2 bases, J lost 2 bases, and 7 bases stayed unmatched. In DNA, the CDR3 is TGTGCCATCAGTGAGAACAGGGGGCAGATTGGCAATCAGCCCCAGCATTTT. This sequence encodes CAISENRGQIGNQPQHF.